A single sample is the source of the 19 T cell receptor beta chains below, sequenced in a study of blood T cell repertoires in COVID-19. Data came from immunoSEQ multiplex PCR; TCRdb stores just in-frame clones and leaves some out. The table lists 150,000 to 200,000 clones, almost 80% of them singletons. Input material: PBMCs or T cells enriched from blood (not recorded which). The receptors come from a woman between 45 and 65 years old who had recovered from COVID-19.

The chain recombines TRBV3-1 (or the pseudogene TRBV3-2) with TRBJ2-1; D may be TRBD2 (7 bases). CDR1 is LGHDT, CDR2 YNNKEL, per germline (reference sequence). The CDR3 sequence is 16 residues long. Trimming stripped 1 base from V and 6 bases from J, with 16 bases between. The CDR3 DNA follows: TGTGCCAGCAGCCAAGCGGGGGGCCCCCTTACCAATGAGCAGTTCTTC. Translated, it gives CASSQAGGPLTNEQFF.

This chain links TRBV6-2 or TRBV6-3 with TRBJ2-2; 7 bases are a match to TRBD1. V shed 6 bases and J 2 bases; nucleotides not matched to a gene: 6. CDR3 length: 15 amino acids. CDR1 and CDR2 from the germline V gene are MNHEY and SVGEGT. DNA for the CDR3: TGTGCCAGCAGCCCGGGACAGTACAACACCGGGGAGCTGTTTTTT. Translating gives CASSPGQYNTGELFF.

This clone was seen only a few times. The chain is built from TRBV28 and TRBJ1-3; no clear D gene. With 8 bases removed from V and 6 bases from J, the gap between germline ends came to 14 bases. The CDR3 loop spans 13 amino acids. CDR1 and CDR2 (germline): MDHEN, SYDVKM. The CDR3 DNA reads TGTGCCAGCGGAGTCCCTAGAGTAAACACCATATATTTT. Amino acid sequence: CASGVPRVNTIYF. Combining the CDR3 with reference TRBV28 and TRBJ1-3 gives the whole variable domain DVKVTQSSRYLVKRTGEKVFLECVQDMDHENMFWYRQDPGLGLRLIYFSYDVKMKEKGDIPEGYSVSREKKERFSLILESASTNQTSMYLCASGVPRVNTIYFGEGSWLTVV.

The V gene is TRBV7-6, the J gene TRBJ1-3; 7 nucleotides align to TRBD1. CDR1 and CDR2 (germline): SGHVS, FNYEAQ. V lost 2 bases and J lost 2; bases outside the gene matches: 12. CDR3 length: 18 residues. CDR3 in DNA: TGTGCCAGCAGCTTAAGGATAGTGGGACAGAGCACTGGAAACACCATATATTTT. This sequence encodes CASSLRIVGQSTGNTIYF.

V is TRBV11-2 and J is TRBJ2-7, with a weak D call TRBD2 (5 bases). The CDR3 is 15 amino acids. The ends were cut back, 3 bases at V and 1 base at J, with 13 bases in the middle. The germline CDR1 and CDR2 sequences are SGHAT and FQNNGV. For the CDR3, the DNA is TGTGCCAGCAGCTTTGGAGGTGGCAGATCCTACGAGCAGTACTTC. As protein: CASSFGGGRSYEQYF.

The V and J genes are TRBV28 and TRBJ2-5; a weak D match, TRBD1 (6 bases). Germline CDR1 MDHEN, CDR2 SYDVKM. The CDR3 loop spans 16 amino acids. V was shortened by 5 bases and J by 0 bases, with 16 bases between the two germline ends. CDR3 coding DNA: TGTGCCAGCAGTCCCATCAAAAGGGGGTACCAAGAGACCCAGTACTTC. It encodes CASSPIKRGYQETQYF.

This chain uses TRBV5-4 with TRBJ2-2; D may be TRBD1 (6 bases). Per the germline V gene, CDR1 is SGHNT and CDR2 is YYREEE (reference sequence). The CDR3 is 17 amino acids. Trimming pared 4 bases from V and 7 bases from J, leaving 23 bases between. CDR3: CASSPAQGSINGGELFF. CDR3 nucleotide sequence: TGTGCCAGCAGCCCAGCACAGGGAAGCATTAACGGCGGGGAGCTGTTTTTT.

This chain links TRBV19 with TRBJ1-1; 7 bases match TRBD1. The CDR3 sequence is 11 residues long. Germline V gene sequence: CDR1 LNHDA, CDR2 SQIVND (reference sequence). Unmatched junction bases numbered 2, after V lost 5 bases and J lost 8 bases. The CDR3 DNA is TGTGCCAGTAGTTTACAGGGGGAAGCTTTCTTT. This sequence encodes CASSLQGEAFF.

The chain couples TRBV28 to TRBJ1-4, with D uncertain. CDR1 and CDR2 from the germline V gene are MDHEN and SYDVKM. The CDR3 has 16 amino acids. V lost 6 bases and J lost 8, with 22 bases in between. CDR3 sequence: CASRGWGGARGEKLFF. DNA for the CDR3: TGTGCCAGCAGGGGTTGGGGTGGTGCCCGCGGGGAAAAACTGTTTTTT.

The chain employs TRBV29-1 and TRBJ2-2; 7 bases line up with TRBD2. There are 13 residues in the CDR3. The trim removed 4 bases at V and 6 bases at J, leaving 5 bases unmatched. The V gene's germline CDR1 is SQVTM and CDR2 ANQGSEA. The CDR3 DNA is TGCAGCGTTGGAGCGGGAAGAGCCGGGGAGCTGTTTTTT. Amino acid sequence: CSVGAGRAGELFF.

The V call is TRBV6-2 or TRBV6-3, the J call TRBJ2-5, with TRBD2 identical over 7 bases. J lost 4 bases, V lost 5 bases, and 7 bases had no gene match. CDR1 is MNHEY, CDR2 SVGEGT, per germline. The CDR3 has 14 residues. The chain's CDR3 is CASSGRGRGETQYF. CDR3 nucleotides: TGTGCCAGCAGTGGTCGAGGGAGGGGAGAGACCCAGTACTTC.

V usage is TRBV7-6 and J usage is TRBJ2-5, with TRBD2 matching 9 bases. Unmatched junction bases numbered 7, after V lost 1 base and J lost 7 bases. CDR1 is SGHVS and CDR2 is FNYEAQ in the germline V gene. The CDR3 has 15 amino acids. The chain's CDR3 is CASSLEGVREGTQYF. Here the CDR3 DNA reads TGTGCCAGCAGCTTAGAAGGTGTGCGGGAGGGGACCCAGTACTTC.

V usage is TRBV24-1 and J usage is TRBJ2-5, with D possibly being TRBD2 (5 bases). CDR3 length: 13 residues. Germline CDR1 reads KGHDR; CDR2 reads SFDVKD. Trimming cost V 2 bases and J 11 bases, with 14 bases left between them. The CDR3 DNA sequence: TGTGCCACCAGTGATTCGTGGACTGTACCGCAGTACTTC. It translates to CATSDSWTVPQYF.

The chain couples TRBV18 to TRBJ2-1; no clear D gene. Germline V gene lookup returns CDR1 KGHSH and CDR2 LQKENI. The CDR3 contains 13 residues. V lost 3 bases and J lost 6, with 9 bases in between. The CDR3 region has the DNA TGTGCCAGCTCACCGAGTTTGATCAATGAGCAGTTCTTC. Its translation: CASSPSLINEQFF.

V gene TRBV7-9 combines with J gene TRBJ2-1; D unclear. V gave up 0 bases and J gave up 5 bases, with 8 bases separating them. The CDR3 loop spans 14 amino acids. CDR1 and CDR2 from the germline V gene are SEHNR and FQNEAQ (reference sequence). CDR3 in DNA: TGTGCCAGCAGCTTAGCCACGCGGAACAATGAGCAGTTCTTC. As protein: CASSLATRNNEQFF.

The genes are TRBV28 and TRBJ1-1; tentatively, D is TRBD1 (5 bases). The CDR3 loop spans 18 amino acids. V lost 6 bases to trimming and J lost 3 bases, with 26 bases between them. CDR1 and CDR2 (germline): MDHEN, SYDVKM. Here the CDR3 reads CASSLLGPAGTGDTEAFF. The CDR3 bases are TGTGCCAGCAGCCTTCTAGGTCCAGCAGGGACGGGGGACACTGAAGCTTTCTTT.

The chain carries TRBV6-2 or TRBV6-3 and TRBJ1-2; 10 nucleotides align to TRBD1. After removal of 6 bases from V and 5 bases from J, the junction contained 6 bases not matched to a gene. Germline lookup yields CDR1 MNHEY and CDR2 SVGEGT. The CDR3 spans 14 residues. The CDR3 bases are TGTGCCAGCAGCCGGGACAGGGGCGGTTATGGCTACACCTTC. Translating gives CASSRDRGGYGYTF.

Only a few counts were recorded for this clone. This sequence joins TRBV7-9 and TRBJ2-7; D is possibly TRBD1 (6 bases). Germline CDR1 and CDR2: SEHNR and FQNEAQ (reference sequence). The CDR3 extends over 14 amino acids. Trimming removed 5 bases from V and 7 bases from J, with 18 bases in between. CDR3 coding DNA: TGTGCCAGCAGCGGGAGAGGACAGCAGCGGGAGCAGTACTTC. Its protein is CASSGRGQQREQYF.

The V gene is TRBV6-5, the J gene TRBJ2-7, with 9 bases aligning to TRBD1. In germline, CDR1 is MNHEY, CDR2 SVGAGI. The trim removed 2 bases at V and 2 bases at J, leaving 4 bases unmatched. This CDR3 is 15 amino acids long. DNA of the CDR3: TGTGCCAGCAGTTACAGGGGACAGGGAACCTACGAGCAGTACTTC. It translates to CASSYRGQGTYEQYF.